This TCR beta chain came from a study of cytomegalovirus exposure and HLA in healthy donors. Study at large: The approximately 110 validation repertoires, a later analysis reported, used the same platform as the roughly 730 repertoires from the first cohort.

CDR1 and CDR2 from the germline V gene are MGHRA and YSYEKL. The CDR3 has 16 amino acids. V was cut by 0 bases and J by 6 bases, with 15 bases left in between. The assay was immunoSEQ multiplex PCR, and TCRdb's table has in-frame clones only and misses some. This table holds under 65,000 clones, approximately 90% found once. What was sequenced was PBMCs. The TCR comes from a woman between 18 and 30 years old in good health and CMV-seropositive. The rearrangement links TRBV4-1 to TRBJ2-1; tentatively, D is TRBD2 (6 bases). CDR3 sequence reads: CASSQDRDLPTNEQFF. DNA for the CDR3: TGCGCCAGCAGCCAAGACCGGGACTTACCTACCAATGAGCAGTTCTTC.